Shown below are 24 T cell receptor beta chains from a single sample sequenced in a study of blood T cell repertoires in COVID-19. Sequenced by immunoSEQ multiplex PCR; TCRdb stores in-frame clones only, minus some. The sample records 130,000 to 150,000 clones, approximately 84% being singletons. The sequenced sample consisted of peripheral blood. The source is a human donor with acute or convalescent COVID-19. The donor label of this sample is uncertain.

This rearrangement joins TRBV10-3 to TRBJ1-3, with D possibly matching TRBD1 (6 bases). CDR1 and CDR2 (germline): ENHRY, SYGVKD. With 6 bases removed from V and 4 bases from J, the gap between germline ends came to 16 bases. CDR3 size: 15 residues. CDR3 nucleotides: TGTGCCATCAGCTCGACAGGAACAACCGGAAACACCATATATTTT. Its translation is CAISSTGTTGNTIYF.

This clone was seen just once. V usage is TRBV6-1 and J usage is TRBJ2-7; tentatively, D is TRBD1 (6 bases). Germline values: CDR1 MNHNS, CDR2 SASEGT. Trimming pared 3 bases from V and 7 bases from J, leaving 19 bases between. The CDR3 consists of 15 residues. This chain's CDR3 is CASSDWDITGREQYF. The CDR3 nucleotides are TGTGCCAGCAGTGATTGGGACATAACGGGCAGGGAGCAGTACTTC.

The chain couples TRBV19 to TRBJ2-7, with D possibly TRBD2 on 6 matching bases. The CDR3 loop spans 14 amino acids. From germline, CDR1 is LNHDA and CDR2 SQIVND (reference sequence). V lost 5 bases to trimming and J lost 2 bases, with 13 bases between them. CDR3 in amino acids: CASSASGRTYEQYF. CDR3 bases: TGTGCCAGTAGTGCCTCCGGGAGAACCTACGAGCAGTACTTC. Full variable domain (remainder filled in from reference TRBV19 and TRBJ2-7): DGGITQSPKYLFRKEGQNVTLSCEQNLNHDAMYWYRQDPGQGLRLIYYSQIVNDFQKGDIAEGYSVSREKKESFPLTVTSAQKNPTAFYLCASSASGRTYEQYFGPGTRLTVT.

The gene calls are TRBV27 and TRBJ1-5, with D perhaps matching TRBD1 (6 bases). Germline lookup yields CDR1 MNHEY and CDR2 SMNVEV (reference sequence). The CDR3 sequence is 14 residues long. The V gene lost 5 bases and the J gene lost 3 bases, with 11 bases spanning the gap. CDR3 sequence (DNA): TGTGCCAGCAGTCAACAGGGAAACAATCAGCCCCAGCATTTT. Its translation is CASSQQGNNQPQHF.

This chain uses TRBV4-3 with TRBJ1-5; perhaps TRBD1 as D (5 bases). The V and J ends lost 0 bases and 4 bases respectively, with 13 bases between them. This CDR3 is 16 amino acids long. Germline assignment: CDR1 LGHNA and CDR2 YSLEER. The CDR3 here is CASSQDHWGLNQPQHF. The CDR3 nucleotides read TGCGCCAGCAGCCAAGATCATTGGGGCTTAAATCAGCCCCAGCATTTT.

V and J are TRBV7-8 and TRBJ2-7, with D maybe TRBD1 (5 bases). This CDR3 has 12 residues. Germline V CDR1 and CDR2: SGHVS, FQNEAQ. The ends were cut back, 0 bases at V and 5 bases at J, with 5 bases in the middle. CDR3 sequence: CASSLAGDEQYV. The DNA for the CDR3 is TGTGCCAGCAGCTTAGCAGGGGACGAGCAGTACGTC.

V is TRBV9 and J is TRBJ2-5, with D possibly TRBD2 on 5 matching bases. This CDR3 is 15 amino acids long. Germline V gene sequence: CDR1 SGDLS, CDR2 YYNGEE. Trimming shortened V by 0 bases and J by 4 bases, and 13 bases separated the two germline ends. The CDR3: CASSVAHGVRETQYF. The CDR3 DNA is TGTGCCAGCAGCGTAGCTCACGGGGTGCGAGAGACCCAGTACTTC.

This chain links TRBV7-9 with TRBJ1-1; D is unclear. The CDR3 loop spans 13 amino acids. Trimming removed 2 bases from V and 1 base from J, with 5 bases in between. Germline CDR1 SEHNR, CDR2 FQNEAQ (reference sequence). CDR3: CASSLQENTEAFF. The CDR3, as DNA: TGTGCCAGCAGCTTACAGGAGAACACTGAAGCTTTCTTT. Together with reference TRBV7-9 and TRBJ1-1, the CDR3 gives the full variable domain: DTGVSQNPRHKITKRGQNVTFRCDPISEHNRLYWYRQTLGQGPEFLTYFQNEAQLEKSRLLSDRFSAERPKGSFSTLEIQRTEQGDSAMYLCASSLQENTEAFFGQGTRLTVV.

This chain links TRBV7-2 with TRBJ1-5; 10 bases align to TRBD1. This CDR3 is 15 amino acids long. J lost 6 bases, V lost 4 bases, and 6 bases had no gene match. CDR1 and CDR2 from the germline V gene are SGHTA and FQGNSA. Here the CDR3 DNA reads TGTGCCAGCAGCTCATCCGGGACAGGGGTTCAGCCCCAGCATTTT. This encodes CASSSSGTGVQPQHF. The entire variable domain, with the rest obtained from reference TRBV7-2 and TRBJ1-5, is as follows: GAGVSQSPSNKVTEKGKDVELRCDPISGHTALYWYRQSLGQGLEFLIYFQGNSAPDKSGLPSDRFSAERTGGSVSTLTIQRTQQEDSAVYLCASSSSGTGVQPQHFGDGTRLSIL.

The chain uses TRBV11-2 and TRBJ1-4; D perhaps matches TRBD1 (6 bases). Trimming shortened V by 3 bases and J by 2 bases, and 16 bases separated the two germline ends. Germline CDR1 reads SGHAT; CDR2 reads FQNNGV. This CDR3 region has 17 residues. The CDR3 spells CASSLGRHRATNEKLFF. CDR3 nucleotides: TGTGCCAGCAGCTTGGGACGTCACAGGGCCACTAATGAAAAACTGTTTTTT.

The rearrangement uses TRBV30 and TRBJ1-5, with TRBD1 matching over 9 bases. CDR1 is GTSNPN and CDR2 is SVGIG in the germline V gene (reference sequence). J was trimmed by 5 bases and V by 5 bases; bases with no gene match: 4. The CDR3 loop spans 13 amino acids. In DNA form, the CDR3 reads TGTGCCTGGGGGACAGGGCCCGATCAGCCCCAGCATTTT. Its protein is CAWGTGPDQPQHF.

This chain links TRBV6-2 or TRBV6-3 with TRBJ2-7; 8 nucleotides line up with TRBD2. The CDR3 runs to 15 residues. Looked up from germline, CDR1 is MNHEY and CDR2 is SVGEGT. V lost 2 bases to trimming and J lost 1 base; unmatched junction nucleotides: 4. CDR3 DNA sequence: TGTGCCAGCAGTTACGGTGGACTAGCTTCCTACGAGCAGTACTTC. The encoded protein is CASSYGGLASYEQYF.

Comments on this clone: One end of the junction fails to match germline, which may point to a read error. The gene calls are TRBV7-7 and TRBJ2-5, with D perhaps matching TRBD1 (6 bases). CDR1 is SSHAT, CDR2 FNYEAQ, per germline (reference sequence). The CDR3 runs to 16 residues. CDR3 loop: CASSLGAGQTQETQYF. CDR3 nucleotides: TGTGCTAGCAGCTTAGGGGCCGGACAGACCCAAGAGACCCAGTACTTC. Supplemented by reference TRBV7-7 and TRBJ2-5, the full variable domain reads GAGVSQSPRYKVTKRGQDVTLRCDPISSHATLYWYQQALGQGPEFLTYFNYEAQPDKSGLPSDRFSAERPEGSISTLTIQRTEQRDSAMYRCASSLGAGQTQETQYFGPGTRLLVL.

The table lists this clone with a few counts. Other DNA sequences within the sample encode an identical CDR3. The rearrangement joins TRBV9 to TRBJ1-6, with D possibly TRBD1 on 6 matching bases. V was clipped by 0 bases and J by 9 bases, with 10 bases between them. From germline, CDR1 is SGDLS and CDR2 YYNGEE. The CDR3 has 14 residues. CDR3 coding DNA: TGTGCCAGCAGCGTAGCAGGGGTCGGTTCACCCCTCCACTTT. This codes for CASSVAGVGSPLHF.

The count of this clone is one. This chain joins TRBV30 and TRBJ2-1; 7 bases match TRBD2. Germline loops: CDR1 GTSNPN, CDR2 SVGIG (reference sequence). J lost 9 bases, V lost 3 bases, and 5 bases had no gene match. CDR3 size: 12 residues. CDR3 sequence reads: CAWSPSSGEQFF. The CDR3 bases are TGTGCCTGGAGCCCTTCTAGCGGTGAGCAGTTCTTC.

This chain links TRBV27 with TRBJ1-5; unclear D gene. The CDR3 has 15 residues. V was cut by 7 bases and J by 2 bases, with 15 bases left in between. In germline, CDR1 is MNHEY, CDR2 SMNVEV (reference sequence). CDR3 bases: TGTGCCAGCACCAAAACGGGGTTCGGCAATCAGCCCCAGCATTTT. Translating it yields CASTKTGFGNQPQHF.

The chain employs TRBV29-1 and TRBJ1-1, with TRBD1 matching 7 bases. This CDR3 comprises 15 residues. Germline CDR1 SQVTM, CDR2 ANQGSEA. V lost 6 bases, J lost 4 bases, and 14 bases stayed unmatched. In nucleotides, the CDR3 is TGCAGCGTGACACAGGGGTTTTCCATACTCACTGAAGCTTTCTTT. It yields the protein CSVTQGFSILTEAFF.

The J gene is TRBJ1-6, the V gene TRBV5-6; TRBD1 matches at 10 bases. J lost 8 bases, V lost 2 bases, and 4 bases had no gene match. This CDR3 spans 15 amino acids. CDR1 and CDR2 (germline): SGHDT, YYEEEE. In nucleotides, the CDR3 is TGTGCCAGCAGCTTTGGGACAGGGGCATATTCACCCCTCCACTTT. This encodes CASSFGTGAYSPLHF.

This chain connects TRBV7-9 to TRBJ1-4; D gene unclear. V lost 1 base and J 4 bases, leaving 13 bases between the germline ends. The CDR3 covers 16 residues. Germline V lookup: CDR1 SEHNR, CDR2 FQNEAQ (reference sequence). The CDR3 DNA reads as TGTGCCAGCAGCTTAGGCCCAGGAATAATTAATGAAAAACTGTTTTTT. It encodes CASSLGPGIINEKLFF.

This clone was counted only a few times. The gene calls are TRBV5-6 and TRBJ1-6; 8 bases agree with TRBD1. With 0 bases clipped from V and 9 bases from J, the junction kept 8 bases outside the gene matches. Germline loops: CDR1 SGHDT, CDR2 YYEEEE. There are 16 residues in the CDR3. The CDR3 spells CASSLGTGQSRSPLHF. The CDR3 DNA reads TGTGCCAGCAGCTTGGGGACAGGGCAATCTCGTTCACCCCTCCACTTT.

This clone showed up just a few times. The rearrangement links TRBV7-2 to TRBJ1-1; tentatively, D is TRBD1 (5 bases). Per the germline V gene, CDR1 is SGHTA and CDR2 is FQGNSA. V gave up 7 bases and J gave up 1 base, with 16 bases separating them. There are 15 residues in the CDR3. CDR3 bases: TGTGCCAGCAAGCGTGGGGCTATAGGGAACACTGAAGCTTTCTTT. Protein: CASKRGAIGNTEAFF. Drawing the rest from reference TRBV7-2 and TRBJ1-1, the complete variable domain is GAGVSQSPSNKVTEKGKDVELRCDPISGHTALYWYRQSLGQGLEFLIYFQGNSAPDKSGLPSDRFSAERTGGSVSTLTIQRTQQEDSAVYLCASKRGAIGNTEAFFGQGTRLTVV.

This clone was picked up a small number of times. The rearrangement links TRBV6-2 or TRBV6-3 to TRBJ2-1, with unresolved D. The CDR3 runs to 11 residues. Germline CDR1 MNHEY, CDR2 SVGEGT. V was trimmed by 4 bases and J by 7 bases, leaving 5 bases between them. This CDR3 is CASSSPNEQFF. CDR3 bases: TGTGCCAGCAGTTCCCCTAATGAGCAGTTCTTC.

The chain combines TRBV29-1 with TRBJ2-3, with 9 bases lining up with TRBD2. The length of the CDR3 is 16 residues. V lost 4 bases and J lost 6; bases outside the gene matches: 14. CDR1 and CDR2 (germline): SQVTM, ANQGSEA. The CDR3 sequence is CSVAGRAGGPEDTQYF. In nucleotides, the CDR3 is TGCAGCGTTGCGGGACGGGCGGGAGGGCCGGAGGATACGCAGTATTTT.

V and J are TRBV5-5 and TRBJ1-5; 9 bases are shared with TRBD1. J lost 6 bases, V lost 1 base, and 8 bases had no gene match. The CDR3 sequence is 16 residues long. Germline CDR1 reads SGHKS; CDR2 reads YYEKEE (reference sequence). CDR3 in amino acids: CASSLIAGQGFQPQHF. DNA of the CDR3: TGTGCCAGCAGCTTGATAGCGGGACAGGGTTTTCAGCCCCAGCATTTT.